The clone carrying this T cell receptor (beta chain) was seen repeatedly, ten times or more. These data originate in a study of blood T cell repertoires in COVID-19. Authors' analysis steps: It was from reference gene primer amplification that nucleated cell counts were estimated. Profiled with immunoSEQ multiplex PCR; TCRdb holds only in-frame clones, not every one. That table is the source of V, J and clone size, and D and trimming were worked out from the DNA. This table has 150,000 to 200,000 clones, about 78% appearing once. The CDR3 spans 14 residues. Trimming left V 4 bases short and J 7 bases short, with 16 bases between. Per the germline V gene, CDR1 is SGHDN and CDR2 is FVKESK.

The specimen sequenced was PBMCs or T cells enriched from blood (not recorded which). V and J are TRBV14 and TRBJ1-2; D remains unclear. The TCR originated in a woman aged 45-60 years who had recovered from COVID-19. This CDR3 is CASSPLGGPSGYTF. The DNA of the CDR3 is TGTGCCAGCAGCCCCTTGGGAGGTCCTAGTGGCTACACCTTC. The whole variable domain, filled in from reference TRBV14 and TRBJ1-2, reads EAGVTQFPSHSVIEKGQTVTLRCDPISGHDNLYWYRRVMGKEIKFLLHFVKESKQDESGMPNNRFLAERTGGTYSTLKVQPAELEDSGVYFCASSPLGGPSGYTFGSGTRLTVV.